Shown below are 8 T cell receptor beta chains from a single sample sequenced in a study of blood T cell repertoires in COVID-19. Some clones are missing from TCRdb's copy, which holds only in-frame ones; the method was immunoSEQ multiplex PCR. The sample consists of fewer than 200,000 clones, over 75% of them appearing once. The sample consisted of peripheral blood. The receptor source for this set is a man between 60 and 70 years old who had recovered from COVID-19.

The CDR3 sequence is CASSMWTGEYGYTF. In DNA, the CDR3 is TGTGCCAGTAGTATGTGGACAGGAGAGTATGGCTACACCTTC. V gene TRBV19 combines with J gene TRBJ1-2; 7 nucleotides match TRBD1. CDR1 LNHDA and CDR2 SQIVND come from the germline V gene (reference sequence). Losses at the gene ends were 3 bases for V and 5 bases for J; bases not matched to a gene: 6. The CDR3 is 14 residues long.

The V and J genes are TRBV11-2 and TRBJ2-1; tentatively, D is TRBD2 (5 bases). There are 16 residues in the CDR3. Trimming pared 1 base from V and 5 bases from J, leaving 15 bases between. CDR1 and CDR2 from the germline V gene are SGHAT and FQNNGV. The CDR3 loop reads CASSLGAVNWDNEQFF. DNA for the CDR3: TGTGCCAGCAGCTTAGGAGCGGTCAATTGGGACAATGAGCAGTTCTTC. Full variable domain (rest looked up from reference TRBV11-2 and TRBJ2-1): EAGVAQSPRYKIIEKRQSVAFWCNPISGHATLYWYQQILGQGPKLLIQFQNNGVVDDSQLPKDRFSAERLKGVDSTLKIQPAKLEDSAVYLCASSLGAVNWDNEQFFGPGTRLTVL.

The rearrangement links TRBV7-2 to TRBJ2-7, with a weak D call TRBD2 (5 bases). CDR1 SGHTA and CDR2 FQGNSA come from the germline V gene. V lost 11 bases, J lost 6 bases, and 20 bases lay in between. This CDR3 has 13 amino acids. The DNA of the CDR3 is TGTGCCGGAGAGGGCGGTAGAGTGGGCGAGCAGTACTTC. Protein sequence: CAGEGGRVGEQYF.

As DNA, the CDR3 is TGTGCCAGCACTTCGGGGTTTGGCTCTGGAAACACCATATATTTT. This translates into CASTSGFGSGNTIYF. The chain is built from TRBV6-5 and TRBJ1-3; D is undetermined. CDR1 is MNHEY, CDR2 SVGAGI, per germline. Trimming shortened V by 7 bases and J by 0 bases, and 13 bases separated the two germline ends. The CDR3 sequence is 15 residues long.

As regards this clone: Other nucleotide sequences in the sample specify the same CDR3. The chain links TRBV5-4 to TRBJ1-6, with a weak D call TRBD1 (5 bases). This CDR3 contains 13 residues. Trimming shortened V by 4 bases and J by 10 bases, and 12 bases separated the two germline ends. Germline lookup yields CDR1 SGHNT and CDR2 YYREEE (reference sequence). The CDR3 protein is CASSPPGGSPLHF. The CDR3, as DNA: TGTGCCAGCAGCCCCCCGGGGGGATCACCCCTCCACTTT. The full variable domain, rest sourced from reference TRBV5-4 and TRBJ1-6, is ETGVTQSPTHLIKTRGQQVTLRCSSQSGHNTVSWYQQALGQGPQFIFQYYREEENGRGNFPPRFSGLQFPNYSSELNVNALELDDSALYLCASSPPGGSPLHFGNGTRLTVT.

This chain joins TRBV10-3 and TRBJ1-5; D may be TRBD1 (6 bases). This CDR3 has 17 residues. CDR1 is ENHRY and CDR2 is SYGVKD in the germline V gene. V shed 3 bases and J shed 3 bases, with 18 bases lying between them. The CDR3 nucleotides are TGTGCCATCAGTGAAAGTCCGGGTGCAGGGGCCAATCAGCCCCAGCATTTT. It yields the protein CAISESPGAGANQPQHF.

V and J are TRBV3-1 (or the pseudogene TRBV3-2) and TRBJ1-3; a possible D gene is TRBD1 (6 bases). CDR1 is LGHDT, CDR2 YNNKEL, per germline (reference sequence). This CDR3 is 15 amino acids long. The germline V and J ends were trimmed by 0 bases and 3 bases, with 9 bases remaining between them. The CDR3 region has the DNA TGTGCCAGCAGCCAAGAAACAGGGATTGGAAACACCATATATTTT. Amino acids: CASSQETGIGNTIYF.

This clone was detected only a few times. This chain uses TRBV19 with TRBJ2-1; 7 bases map to TRBD2. The CDR3 contains 18 residues. The V segment lost 3 bases and the J segment 4 bases; nucleotides outside the gene matches: 15. Germline-derived CDR1 and CDR2 are LNHDA and SQIVND (reference sequence). The DNA for the CDR3 is TGTGCCAGTAGTATGGGGTCGTTGGAGCGGGGATCTTACAATGAGCAGTTCTTC. This gives the protein CASSMGSLERGSYNEQFF.